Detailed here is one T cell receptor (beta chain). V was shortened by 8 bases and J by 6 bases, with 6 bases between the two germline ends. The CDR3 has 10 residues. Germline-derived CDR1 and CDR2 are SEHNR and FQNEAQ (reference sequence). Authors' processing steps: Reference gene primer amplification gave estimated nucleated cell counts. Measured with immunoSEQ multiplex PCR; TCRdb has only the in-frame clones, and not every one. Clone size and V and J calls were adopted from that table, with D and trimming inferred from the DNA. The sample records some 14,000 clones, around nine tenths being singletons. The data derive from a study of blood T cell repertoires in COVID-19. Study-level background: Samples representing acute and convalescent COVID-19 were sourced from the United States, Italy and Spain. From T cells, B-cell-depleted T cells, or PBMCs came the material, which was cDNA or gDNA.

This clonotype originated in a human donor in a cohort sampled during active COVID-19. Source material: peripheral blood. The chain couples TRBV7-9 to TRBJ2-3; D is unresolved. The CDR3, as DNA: TGTGCCAGCGCCCGGGATACGCAGTATTTT. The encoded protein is CASARDTQYF.